What follows are 2 T cell receptor beta chains derived from one specimen sequenced in a study of shared clonotypes between healthy human individuals. Sequenced by immunoSEQ multiplex PCR; TCRdb stores in-frame clones only, minus some. The repertoire holds 2 million to 2.5 million clones, with roughly 95% as singletons. The sample taken for sequencing was naive CD4+ T cells sorted from blood. Subset: CD45RA+ positively selected. The source is a man younger than 35 in good health.

V is TRBV5-1 and J is TRBJ2-7, with D perhaps TRBD1 (6 bases). V dropped 3 bases and J dropped 1 base, with 14 bases sitting between them. The length of the CDR3 is 15 residues. Germline V lookup: CDR1 SGHRS, CDR2 YFSETQ. The CDR3 DNA reads as TGCGCCAGCAGCTACGACGGGACAACTTCCTACGAGCAGTACTTC. It specifies CASSYDGTTSYEQYF.

The chain employs TRBV20-1 and TRBJ1-1; no definite D call. The V gene's germline CDR1 is DFQATT and CDR2 SNEGSKA (reference sequence). The CDR3 runs 11 residues. The CDR3 DNA reads TGCACTTATAGCCAGAACACTGAAGCTTTCTTT. Translation gives CTYSQNTEAFF.